These T cell receptor beta chains were read from a single sample in a study of T cell responses to AZD1222 COVID-19 vaccine. Sequenced by immunoSEQ multiplex PCR; TCRdb stores in-frame clones only, minus some. The data contain more than 100,000 clones, approximately 88% of them singletons. Sample: peripheral blood, taken on day 0 of AZD1222 vaccination. The source of these receptors is an adult in good health. The CDR3 runs from the conserved cysteine through the conserved F or W.

TRBJ1-4	13	TRBV11-2	CASSLGLGEKLFF
TRBJ2-7	13	TRBV11-2	CASSQGVSYEQYF
TRBJ2-7	13	TRBV7-2	CASSLGTGEAQYF
TRBJ1-1	13	TRBV10-1	CASSAQGNTEAFF
TRBJ2-1	15	TRBV7-2	CASSRVSSGYNEQFF
TRBJ2-1	14	TRBV6-2/TRBV6-3	CASSSFVSYNEQFF
TRBJ2-7	16	TRBV11-3	CASSHWASGGLYEQYF
TRBJ2-7	14	TRBV28	CASRETGGHVEQYF
TRBJ1-3	13	TRBV12-5	CASGLLTGNTIYF
TRBJ1-6	15	TRBV27	CASSQAGTTNSPLHF
TRBJ2-7	15	TRBV7-2	CASSLAGPLTYEQYF
TRBJ1-4	13	TRBV28	CASSFVLNEKLFF
TRBJ1-2	13	TRBV25-1	CASSRQGDYGYTF
TRBJ2-7	13	TRBV10-3	CATTSGSPHEQYF
TRBJ1-2	12	TRBV7-8	CASSPGVGGYTF
TRBJ2-7	15	TRBV7-2	CASSLVPGTSYEQYF
TRBJ2-2	16	TRBV7-3	CASSLSGTGGVWELFF
TRBJ2-1	14	TRBV6-5	CASSYTSSMNEQFF
TRBJ1-4	13	TRBV5-1	CASSGSTNEKLFF
TRBJ2-5	15	TRBV5-6	CASSLAGAPGETQYF
TRBJ1-3	16	TRBV4-1	CASSQDPGGTGNTIYF
TRBJ2-2	16	TRBV18	CASSPQGLLNTGELFF
TRBJ2-5	13	TRBV10-2	CASSDGGRETQYF
TRBJ1-6	13	TRBV12-3/TRBV12-4	CASSLQLSSPLHF
TRBJ2-3	14	TRBV7-6	CASSSLDISDTQYF
TRBJ1-2	15	TRBV5-1	CASSPPDRSTYGYTF
TRBJ1-4	14	TRBV7-9	CASSLMGANEKLFF
TRBJ1-2	15	TRBV4-1	CASSQVRLTNYGYTF
TRBJ2-7	15	TRBV6-5	CASSPEGGFSYEQYF
TRBJ1-6	15	TRBV6-6	CASSYRQGGNSPLHF
TRBJ2-1	14	TRBV12-5	CASAGTSGIYEQFF
TRBJ1-6	14	TRBV27	CASSPSLRNSPLHF
TRBJ2-2	16	TRBV24-1	CATSDSGTSATGELFF
TRBJ2-7	12	TRBV18	CASSRDLYEQYF
TRBJ2-7	14	TRBV7-2	CASSLMAGSYEQYF
TRBJ1-3	15	TRBV10-1	CASSESTATGNTIYF
TRBJ2-1	12	TRBV10-3	CAISESDARQFF
TRBJ1-1	13	TRBV29-1	CSEQGAQNTEAFF
TRBJ1-1	16	TRBV5-6	CASSLADRRLNTEAFF
TRBJ1-6	14	TRBV5-1	CASSFGTANSPLHF
TRBJ1-2	14	TRBV9	CASSTEGGLYGYTF
TRBJ1-2	16	TRBV14	CASSQVGGWNDYGYTF
TRBJ1-2	14	TRBV9	CASSDRGSFYGYTF
TRBJ1-6	18	TRBV24-1	CATSDSGTVSSYNSPLHF
TRBJ2-3	14	TRBV7-2	CASSWGRGRDTQYF
TRBJ2-1	11	TRBV12-5	CASGSGAEQFF
TRBJ1-6	17	TRBV19	CASSIDREGSSYSPLHF
TRBJ1-2	12	TRBV6-5	CASSYSGGGYTF
TRBJ2-7	19	TRBV4-3	CASSQDTPTPSGGIYEQYF
TRBJ1-2	18	TRBV10-2	CASRTTASGGNFNYGYTF
TRBJ2-7	14	TRBV6-5	CASIRGPGNYEQYF
TRBJ1-1	11	TRBV11-2	CASSLGPEAFF
TRBJ2-3	13	TRBV5-4	CASSLGYSDTQYF
TRBJ1-5	14	TRBV7-2	CASSPRQGNQPQHF
TRBJ1-2	13	TRBV29-1	CSAENEGSYGYTF